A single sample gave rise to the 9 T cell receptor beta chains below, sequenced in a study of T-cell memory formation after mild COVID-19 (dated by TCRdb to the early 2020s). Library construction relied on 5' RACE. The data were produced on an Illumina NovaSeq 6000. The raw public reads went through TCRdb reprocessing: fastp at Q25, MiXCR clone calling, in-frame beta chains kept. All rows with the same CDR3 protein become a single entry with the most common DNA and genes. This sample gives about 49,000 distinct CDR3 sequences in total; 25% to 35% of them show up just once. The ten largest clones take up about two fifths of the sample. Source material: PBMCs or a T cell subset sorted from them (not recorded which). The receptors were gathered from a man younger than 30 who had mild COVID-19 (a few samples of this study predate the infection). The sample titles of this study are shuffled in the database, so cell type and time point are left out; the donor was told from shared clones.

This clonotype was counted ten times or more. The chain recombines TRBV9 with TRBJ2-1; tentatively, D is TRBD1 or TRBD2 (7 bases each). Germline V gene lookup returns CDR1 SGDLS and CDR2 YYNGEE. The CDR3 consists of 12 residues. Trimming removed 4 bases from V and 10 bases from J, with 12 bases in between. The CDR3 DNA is TGTGCCAGCAGCCCAGGGGGGGCGGAGCAGTTCTTC. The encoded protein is CASSPGGAEQFF.

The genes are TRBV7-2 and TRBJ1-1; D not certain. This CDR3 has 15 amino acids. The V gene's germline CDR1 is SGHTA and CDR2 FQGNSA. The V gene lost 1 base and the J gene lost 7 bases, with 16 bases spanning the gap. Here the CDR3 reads CASSLGVWGRNEAFF. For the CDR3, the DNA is TGTGCCAGCAGCTTAGGGGTCTGGGGTCGAAATGAAGCTTTCTTT.

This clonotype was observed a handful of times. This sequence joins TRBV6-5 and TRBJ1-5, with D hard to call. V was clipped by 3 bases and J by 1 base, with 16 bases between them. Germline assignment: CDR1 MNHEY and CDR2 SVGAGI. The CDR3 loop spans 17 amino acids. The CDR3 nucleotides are TGTGCCAGCAGTTATAGTCGACTGAGAAGCAGCAATCAGCCCCAGCATTTT. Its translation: CASSYSRLRSSNQPQHF.

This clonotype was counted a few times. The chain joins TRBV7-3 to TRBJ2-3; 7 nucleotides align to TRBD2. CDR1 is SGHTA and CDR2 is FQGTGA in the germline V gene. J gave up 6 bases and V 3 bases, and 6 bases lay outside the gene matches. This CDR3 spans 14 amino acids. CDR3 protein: CASSLWGGLDTQYF. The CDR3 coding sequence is TGTGCCAGCAGCTTGTGGGGAGGGTTGGATACGCAGTATTTT.

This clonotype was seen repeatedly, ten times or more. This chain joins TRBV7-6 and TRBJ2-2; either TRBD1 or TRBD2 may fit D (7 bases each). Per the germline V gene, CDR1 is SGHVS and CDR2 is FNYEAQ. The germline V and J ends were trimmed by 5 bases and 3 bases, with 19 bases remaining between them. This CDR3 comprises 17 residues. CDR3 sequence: CASSSQGGDPYTGELFF. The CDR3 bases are TGTGCCAGCAGCAGCCAGGGGGGGGACCCCTACACCGGGGAGCTGTTTTTT.

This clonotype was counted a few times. CDR3 nucleotide sequence: TGTGCCAGCAGCCCGGGGTTTAACTATGGCTACACCTTC. This sequence encodes CASSPGFNYGYTF. The chain is built from TRBV5-6 and TRBJ1-2; D unclear. CDR1 SGHDT and CDR2 YYEEEE come from the germline V gene. Trimming left V 4 bases short and J 1 base short, with 8 bases between. The CDR3 extends over 13 amino acids. The full variable domain, its missing parts supplied by reference TRBV5-6 and TRBJ1-2, is DAGVTQSPTHLIKTRGQQVTLRCSPKSGHDTVSWYQQALGQGPQFIFQYYEEEERQRGNFPDRFSGHQFPNYSSELNVNALLLGDSALYLCASSPGFNYGYTFGSGTRLTVV.

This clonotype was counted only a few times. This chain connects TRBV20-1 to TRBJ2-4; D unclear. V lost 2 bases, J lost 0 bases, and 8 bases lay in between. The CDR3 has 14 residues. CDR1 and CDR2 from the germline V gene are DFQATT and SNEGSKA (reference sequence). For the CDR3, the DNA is TGCAGTGCTAGAAGCAGCCTAGCCAAAAACATTCAGTACTTC. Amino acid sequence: CSARSSLAKNIQYF.

CDR3 in amino acids: CASRPVWRGEQETQYF. The DNA of the CDR3 is TGTGCCAGCAGGCCCGTCTGGCGGGGGGAACAAGAGACCCAGTACTTC. This chain joins TRBV7-8 and TRBJ2-5; the match to TRBD2 covers 8 bases. Per germline, CDR1 SGHVS and CDR2 FQNEAQ. The CDR3 sequence is 16 residues long. V was clipped by 6 bases and J by 2 bases; unmatched bases: 11. Looking up the rest from reference TRBV7-8 and TRBJ2-5 gives the full variable domain: GAGVSQSPRYKVAKRGQDVALRCDPISGHVSLFWYQQALGQGPEFLTYFQNEAQLDKSGLPSDRFFAERPEGSVSTLKIQRTQQEDSAVYLCASRPVWRGEQETQYFGPGTRLLVL.

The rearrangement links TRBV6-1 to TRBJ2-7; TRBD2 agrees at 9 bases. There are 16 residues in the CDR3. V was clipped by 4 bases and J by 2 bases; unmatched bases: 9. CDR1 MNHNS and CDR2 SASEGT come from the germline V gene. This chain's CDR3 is CASSGETSGNAYEQYF. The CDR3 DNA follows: TGTGCCAGCAGTGGGGAGACTAGCGGAAATGCCTACGAGCAGTACTTC.